This is a list of T cell receptor beta chains from one sample in a study of blood T cell repertoires in COVID-19. Using immunoSEQ multiplex PCR, the repertoire was profiled, and TCRdb retains in-frame clones only, with some absent. There are under 65,000 clones in the sample; around 93% occur only once, and around 3.1% lies in the top ten. Material for sequencing was peripheral blood. Receptors originate from a man between 45 and 60 years old with acute or convalescent COVID-19. Both conserved end residues are trimmed from each CDR3. Each record gives: clone size, J gene, V gene, CDR3 protein. Clone sizes are given selectively: once, few, many, or a class where the clone is expanded.

abundance: .; j_gene: TRBJ1-1; v_gene: TRBV10-3; CDR3aa: ATSRQEQLALAF
abundance: .; j_gene: TRBJ1-1; v_gene: TRBV3-1/TRBV3-2; CDR3aa: ASSQDVRNTEAF
abundance: few; j_gene: TRBJ1-5; v_gene: TRBV2; CDR3aa: ASSEGAGGVNQPQH
abundance: few; j_gene: TRBJ1-6; v_gene: TRBV7-3; CDR3aa: ASSPGGNSPLH
abundance: .; j_gene: TRBJ1-5; v_gene: TRBV28; CDR3aa: ASSPKGQHSNQPQH
abundance: .; j_gene: TRBJ1-5; v_gene: TRBV30; CDR3aa: AWSASRIGRGSNQPQH
abundance: .; j_gene: TRBJ2-1; v_gene: TRBV24-1; CDR3aa: ATSDSTTMAGNNEQF
abundance: .; j_gene: TRBJ1-2; v_gene: TRBV6-6; CDR3aa: ASATGQGGYGYT
abundance: .; j_gene: TRBJ2-7; v_gene: TRBV3-1/TRBV3-2; CDR3aa: ASSQGGGSREQY
abundance: .; j_gene: TRBJ2-1; v_gene: TRBV28; CDR3aa: ASSLSSGGLGEQF
abundance: .; j_gene: TRBJ1-2; v_gene: TRBV7-2; CDR3aa: ASSTSTWGYT
abundance: once; j_gene: TRBJ2-1; v_gene: TRBV4-1; CDR3aa: ASSREGGASNEQF
abundance: .; j_gene: TRBJ1-2; v_gene: TRBV6-1; CDR3aa: ASSELTAGYGYT
abundance: .; j_gene: TRBJ1-4; v_gene: TRBV5-1; CDR3aa: ASSSTGTATNEKLF
abundance: .; j_gene: TRBJ2-7; v_gene: TRBV5-4; CDR3aa: ASALGTGGVYEQY
abundance: .; j_gene: TRBJ2-4; v_gene: TRBV5-1; CDR3aa: ASSLEQKNIQY
abundance: few; j_gene: TRBJ1-1; v_gene: TRBV6-5; CDR3aa: ASSPAQNTEAF
abundance: few; j_gene: TRBJ1-5; v_gene: TRBV30; CDR3aa: AWRAAGGNQPQH
abundance: .; j_gene: TRBJ2-7; v_gene: TRBV10-3; CDR3aa: AISGLTGNEQY
abundance: .; j_gene: TRBJ2-2; v_gene: TRBV5-1; CDR3aa: ASKGLADTGELF
abundance: .; j_gene: TRBJ2-4; v_gene: TRBV7-8; CDR3aa: ASSLAIGEGH
abundance: .; j_gene: TRBJ1-2; v_gene: TRBV28; CDR3aa: ASRLAKFGSRHGGYT
abundance: .; j_gene: TRBJ1-2; v_gene: TRBV19; CDR3aa: ASSRLDRTNYGYT
abundance: .; j_gene: TRBJ2-7; v_gene: TRBV18; CDR3aa: ASSQTSGGAYEQY
abundance: .; j_gene: TRBJ2-1; v_gene: TRBV7-2; CDR3aa: ASSSGFDRVYNEQF
abundance: .; j_gene: TRBJ2-7; v_gene: TRBV2; CDR3aa: ARSDLSPGLAGPYEQY
abundance: .; j_gene: TRBJ2-1; v_gene: TRBV7-3; CDR3aa: ASSSDSYNEQF
abundance: .; j_gene: TRBJ1-2; v_gene: TRBV12-3/TRBV12-4; CDR3aa: ASAVRNYGYT
abundance: .; j_gene: TRBJ2-3; v_gene: TRBV7-3; CDR3aa: ASSLGGTADTQY
abundance: .; j_gene: TRBJ2-1; v_gene: TRBV6-5; CDR3aa: ASNPDYPQNEQF
abundance: .; j_gene: TRBJ2-1; v_gene: TRBV6-5; CDR3aa: ASSTSRVIEQF
abundance: .; j_gene: TRBJ2-1; v_gene: TRBV5-6; CDR3aa: ASSLDLGRIYNEQF
abundance: once; j_gene: TRBJ1-5; v_gene: TRBV10-3; CDR3aa: AISDSWDTIPH
abundance: .; j_gene: TRBJ2-1; v_gene: TRBV5-1; CDR3aa: ASSLDTSRYNEQF
abundance: .; j_gene: TRBJ2-5; v_gene: TRBV12-3/TRBV12-4; CDR3aa: ASSSAPQAQY
abundance: .; j_gene: TRBJ2-2; v_gene: TRBV7-6; CDR3aa: ASSLPRQGGTGELF
abundance: .; j_gene: TRBJ2-7; v_gene: TRBV4-1; CDR3aa: ASSKGRSLFYEQY
abundance: .; j_gene: TRBJ2-7; v_gene: TRBV21-1; CDR3aa: ANKLDKNRGGTWSYEQY
abundance: .; j_gene: TRBJ1-1; v_gene: TRBV5-1; CDR3aa: ASSYLQGADTEAF
abundance: .; j_gene: TRBJ1-4; v_gene: TRBV15; CDR3aa: ATSSGQGVDEKLF
abundance: few; j_gene: TRBJ2-1; v_gene: TRBV12-3/TRBV12-4; CDR3aa: ASSADIEQF
abundance: .; j_gene: TRBJ1-2; v_gene: TRBV18; CDR3aa: ASSRPGQGDYGYT
abundance: .; j_gene: TRBJ1-2; v_gene: TRBV12-3/TRBV12-4; CDR3aa: ASSNDKFYGYT
abundance: once; j_gene: TRBJ2-1; v_gene: TRBV11-2; CDR3aa: ASTPGWLDGDEQF
abundance: .; j_gene: TRBJ1-5; v_gene: TRBV30; CDR3aa: AWSVRAGGTVQPQH
abundance: .; j_gene: TRBJ1-2; v_gene: TRBV30; CDR3aa: AWTSGTNGYT
abundance: .; j_gene: TRBJ2-2; v_gene: TRBV30; CDR3aa: AWSPGGPGELF
abundance: .; j_gene: TRBJ2-3; v_gene: TRBV19; CDR3aa: ASSIQGPDTQY